This T cell receptor beta chain was documented in a study of blood T cell repertoires in COVID-19. Study summary: Acute and convalescent COVID-19 samples came from the United States, Italy and Spain. PBMCs, B-cell-depleted T cells, or T cells were the source of the cDNA or gDNA that made up the material.

The assay was immunoSEQ multiplex PCR, and TCRdb's table has in-frame clones only and misses some. This sample has a few hundred thousand clones; roughly 86% occur once, and the top ten carry 7.8%. The source of this sequence is a woman in her fifties or sixties who had recovered from COVID-19. Sequencing was done on a sample of peripheral blood.

The CDR3: CASTLGRGLNTEAFF. The DNA for the CDR3 is TGTGCCAGTACCCTAGGGAGGGGACTGAACACTGAAGCTTTCTTT. The gene calls are TRBV19 and TRBJ1-1; a weak D match, TRBD1 (5 bases). This CDR3 contains 15 residues. Per germline, CDR1 LNHDA and CDR2 SQIVND (reference sequence). V lost 7 bases to trimming and J lost 0 bases, with 15 bases between them.